This T cell receptor beta chain was recorded in a study of OX40 agonist ivuxolimab in advanced cancers. About this clone: Antigen: not known.

There are 12 residues in the CDR3. Researchers took blood at baseline, on cycle 4 day 1, and on cycle 7 day 1. Sequencing used immunoSEQ multiplex PCR; TCRdb keeps in-frame clones, though not all of them. The sample has about 100,000 clones, almost 90% seen once. Study outcomes and limitations: People who partly responded at 0.1-3.0 mg/kg had some of the least clonal expansion seen.

The sample in question was CD4+ or CD8+ T cells sorted from blood, obtained in a trial of the OX40 agonist ivuxolimab. The TCR was taken from an adult with an advanced solid tumor such as melanoma, head and neck, liver or kidney cancer. This chain uses TRBV21-1 with TRBJ1-5. TRBV21-1 is shown as a pseudogene. CDR3 sequence (DNA): TGTGCCAGCGTGGGTAGGCATCAGCCCCAGCATTTT. This gives the protein CASVGRHQPQHF.